This T cell receptor beta chain was captured in a study of blood T cell repertoires in COVID-19. About the research overall: Material from acute and convalescent COVID-19 was sourced from the United States, Italy and Spain. The cDNA or gDNA used as material had been derived from T cells, B-cell-depleted T cells, or PBMCs.

In the original processing: Counts of nucleated cells, estimated from reference gene primer amplification, were obtained. Profiled with immunoSEQ multiplex PCR; TCRdb holds only in-frame clones, not every one. V, J and clone size reflect that table, while D and trimming were determined from the DNA. In the table there are hundreds of thousands of clones, around nine tenths of which are singletons. CDR3 length equals 14 residues. Germline V gene lookup returns CDR1 LGHNA and CDR2 YSLEER. Trimming at V came to 8 bases and at J to 6 bases, leaving 9 bases not matched to a gene. The receptor was derived from a middle-aged woman who had recovered from COVID-19. The rearrangement uses TRBV4-3 and TRBJ2-2, with TRBD2 matching over 7 bases. Material for sequencing was peripheral blood. The DNA of the CDR3 is TGCGCCAGCCGGGGGGAATTCGATGCCGGGGAGCTGTTTTTT. Residues: CASRGEFDAGELFF.